These 30 T cell receptor beta chains share one sample of origin, sequenced in a study of human thymus T cells. Corrective cardiac operations yielded the resected thymus tissue. Using immunoSEQ multiplex PCR, the repertoire was profiled, and TCRdb retains in-frame clones only, with some absent. Here the sample spans 78,000 or so clones, around 96% being singletons. Sequencing was performed on thymus tissue. These receptors all come from a boy under two years old with a congenital heart defect but otherwise immunologically healthy.

This clone appeared a single time. The chain is built from TRBV2 and TRBJ1-1; D gene uncertain. The CDR3 loop spans 13 amino acids. V lost 1 base to trimming and J lost 8 bases, with 11 bases between them. Germline V gene data show CDR1 as SNHLY and CDR2 as FYNNEI. The CDR3 DNA follows: TGTGCCAGCAGTGAAGGGAAGGAACAGGAAGCTTTCTTT. Its protein product is CASSEGKEQEAFF.

This clone showed up just once. V gene TRBV4-1 combines with J gene TRBJ2-2; 11 positions match TRBD2. The J segment lost 4 bases and the V segment lost 0 bases, leaving 4 bases of the junction unmatched. CDR1 and CDR2 from the germline V gene are MGHRA and YSYEKL. This CDR3 is 17 amino acids long. The CDR3 sequence: CASSQDSSGRPTGELFF. The CDR3 DNA reads TGCGCCAGCAGCCAAGATTCTAGCGGGAGGCCCACCGGGGAGCTGTTTTTT.

The genes are TRBV10-3 and TRBJ2-1; perhaps D is TRBD1 or TRBD2 (5 bases each). This CDR3 spans 17 amino acids. CDR1 is ENHRY, CDR2 SYGVKD, per germline. Trimming cost V 2 bases and J 7 bases, with 21 bases left between them. The CDR3 DNA is TGTGCCATCAGTGAGGGGGACCACACCCTAAGGATAAATGAGCAGTTCTTC. Protein product: CAISEGDHTLRINEQFF.

The J gene is TRBJ1-6, the V gene TRBV30; tentatively, D is TRBD1 (5 bases). Trimming shortened V by 2 bases and J by 7 bases, and 9 bases separated the two germline ends. From germline, CDR1 is GTSNPN and CDR2 SVGIG (reference sequence). CDR3 length equals 13 residues. The chain's CDR3 is CAWSQGENSPLHF. In nucleotides, the CDR3 is TGTGCCTGGAGTCAGGGAGAGAATTCACCCCTCCACTTT.

The chain combines TRBV21-1 with TRBJ1-5. TRBV21-1 is a recognized pseudogene. There are 14 residues in the CDR3. CDR3 DNA sequence: TGTGCCAGCAACGGGGCCGATAGCAATCAGCCCCAGCATTTT. It specifies CASNGADSNQPQHF.

The chain is built from TRBV30 and TRBJ2-5, with D uncertain. CDR3 size: 17 residues. Germline CDR1 and CDR2: GTSNPN and SVGIG (reference sequence). The V end lost 2 bases, the J end lost 5 bases, and 24 bases lay between the germline ends. The CDR3 loop reads CAWSLPGAASVGETQYF. DNA of the CDR3: TGTGCCTGGAGTCTTCCGGGCGCCGCATCTGTGGGGGAGACCCAGTACTTC.

This clone was picked up one time. This sequence joins TRBV5-8 and TRBJ2-7; tentative D call: TRBD1 (5 bases). This CDR3 contains 15 residues. V was shortened by 0 bases and J by 7 bases, with 17 bases between the two germline ends. CDR1 is SGHTS, CDR2 YDEGEE, per germline. The CDR3 coding sequence is TGTGCCAGCAGCTTGGCCGGGCATTTAGGGGAAGAGCAGTACTTC. This gives the protein CASSLAGHLGEEQYF.

The V call is TRBV11-3, the J call TRBJ1-6; the D gene is possibly TRBD1 (6 bases). CDR1 and CDR2 (germline): SGHNT, YENEEA. The CDR3 runs 13 residues. V lost 5 bases and J 9 bases, leaving 11 bases between the germline ends. CDR3 in amino acids: CASSRDTSSPLHF. The CDR3 coding sequence is TGTGCCAGCAGCCGGGACACCAGTTCACCCCTCCACTTT.

This clone was counted once. V gene TRBV6-1 combines with J gene TRBJ2-7, with D tentatively TRBD2 (5 bases). Germline-derived CDR1 and CDR2 are MNHNS and SASEGT. Trimming shortened V by 3 bases and J by 1 base, and 19 bases separated the two germline ends. The CDR3 loop spans 17 amino acids. The CDR3 loop is CASSERLSGSPSYEQYF. In DNA form, the CDR3 reads TGTGCCAGCAGTGAGAGACTATCCGGGTCCCCTTCCTACGAGCAGTACTTC.

V usage is TRBV28 and J usage is TRBJ1-2; the D is unclear. Germline CDR1 MDHEN, CDR2 SYDVKM. This CDR3 is built from 10 residues. Trimming cost V 10 bases and J 4 bases, with 7 bases left between them. The CDR3 DNA reads TGTGCCACGTCCCTCTATGGCTACACCTTC. Translated, it gives CATSLYGYTF.

V gene TRBV9 combines with J gene TRBJ2-1; 9 bases map to TRBD2. V lost 4 bases, J lost 5 bases, and 7 bases stayed unmatched. The CDR3 sequence is 15 residues long. CDR1 is SGDLS, CDR2 YYNGEE, per germline. The CDR3 DNA sequence: TGTGCCAGCAGCATTAGCGGGGGATACAACAATGAGCAGTTCTTC. Residues: CASSISGGYNNEQFF.

This clone was found once. The chain employs TRBV6-6 and TRBJ1-5; D uncertain. V shed 5 bases and J shed 3 bases, with 8 bases lying between them. There are 13 residues in the CDR3. CDR1 MNHNY and CDR2 SVGAGI come from the germline V gene (reference sequence). CDR3: CASSPPANQPQHF. The DNA of the CDR3 is TGTGCCAGCAGTCCCCCGGCCAATCAGCCCCAGCATTTT.

This chain uses TRBV7-2 with TRBJ1-4, with TRBD1 matching over 9 bases. This CDR3 has 15 residues. V was clipped by 3 bases and J by 4 bases; unmatched bases: 3. Germline CDR1 SGHTA, CDR2 FQGNSA. In DNA form, the CDR3 reads TGTGCCAGCAGCTTTTCGGACAGGGGTAATGAAAAACTGTTTTTT. This sequence encodes CASSFSDRGNEKLFF.

This chain connects TRBV30 to TRBJ2-2; D is uncertain. Trimming removed 8 bases from V and 3 bases from J, with 13 bases in between. Germline V gives CDR1 GTSNPN, CDR2 SVGIG (reference sequence). The CDR3 covers 13 residues. The CDR3: CARWDSDTGELFF. The CDR3 nucleotides are TGTGCCCGGTGGGATTCGGACACCGGGGAGCTGTTTTTT. Full variable domain (remainder filled in from reference TRBV30 and TRBJ2-2): SQTIHQWPATLVQPVGSPLSLECTVEGTSNPNLYWYRQAAGRGLQLLFYSVGIGQISSEVPQNLSASRPQDRQFILSSKKLLLSDSGFYLCARWDSDTGELFFGEGSRLTVL.

The chain recombines TRBV27 with TRBJ2-3; either TRBD1 or TRBD2 may fit D (6 bases each). Germline loops: CDR1 MNHEY, CDR2 SMNVEV (reference sequence). CDR3 length equals 17 residues. The V gene lost 5 bases and the J gene lost 5 bases, with 23 bases spanning the gap. Written as DNA, the CDR3 is TGTGCCAGCAGTCGCCCCTCCGGAGGGGGAAATGGAGATACGCAGTATTTT. Encoded protein: CASSRPSGGGNGDTQYF.

This chain links TRBV5-6 with TRBJ2-7; possibly TRBD2 for D (5 bases). Germline V lookup: CDR1 SGHDT, CDR2 YYEEEE. The ends were cut back, 0 bases at V and 7 bases at J, with 23 bases in the middle. The CDR3 length is 17 residues. The CDR3 here is CASSLAFRGLGLGEQYF. The CDR3 DNA sequence: TGTGCCAGCAGCTTGGCTTTCCGAGGGTTAGGGTTAGGTGAGCAGTACTTC.

This clone was found a few times. The V gene is TRBV9, the J gene TRBJ1-6; weak D call: TRBD1 (5 bases). V lost 3 bases and J lost 6, with 13 bases in between. The CDR3 is 15 amino acids. CDR1 SGDLS and CDR2 YYNGEE come from the germline V gene. The DNA of the CDR3 is TGTGCCAGCAGCGCCGGGACGGCCGGTAATTCACCCCTCCACTTT. Encoded protein: CASSAGTAGNSPLHF.

The chain has TRBV5-4 and TRBJ2-2; TRBD1 might be the D (6 bases). The V end was cut by 5 bases, the J end by 4 bases, with 12 bases between. Per germline, CDR1 SGHNT and CDR2 YYREEE (reference sequence). The CDR3 contains 14 residues. Here the CDR3 reads CASSTGLPTGELFF. The CDR3 DNA reads as TGTGCCAGCAGTACAGGGCTTCCCACCGGGGAGCTGTTTTTT.

This clone appeared a single time. The genes are TRBV9 and TRBJ1-1; TRBD1 aligns across 9 bases. This CDR3 is built from 16 residues. J lost 1 base, V lost 4 bases, and 8 bases had no gene match. Germline V CDR1 and CDR2: SGDLS, YYNGEE. The CDR3 loop reads CASSTMDRGWNTEAFF. The CDR3 DNA reads as TGTGCCAGCAGCACGATGGACAGGGGATGGAACACTGAAGCTTTCTTT.

The chain combines TRBV5-1 with TRBJ2-7; D unresolved. V lost 1 base and J lost 4, with 12 bases in between. This CDR3 has 14 residues. Per the germline V gene, CDR1 is SGHRS and CDR2 is YFSETQ. Here the CDR3 reads CASSLYASRYEQYF. The DNA for the CDR3 is TGCGCCAGCAGCTTGTATGCCAGCAGATACGAGCAGTACTTC. Drawing the rest from reference TRBV5-1 and TRBJ2-7, the complete variable domain is KAGVTQTPRYLIKTRGQQVTLSCSPISGHRSVSWYQQTPGQGLQFLFEYFSETQRNKGNFPGRFSGRQFSNSRSEMNVSTLELGDSALYLCASSLYASRYEQYFGPGTRLTVT.

V and J are TRBV5-4 and TRBJ1-2, with a weak D call TRBD1 (5 bases). The CDR3 has 15 amino acids. Germline values: CDR1 SGHNT, CDR2 YYREEE (reference sequence). Deletions cut 0 bases from V and 4 bases from J, with 13 bases between. Here the CDR3 reads CASSLGGGVTYGYTF. The CDR3 DNA reads TGTGCCAGCAGCTTGGGCGGAGGGGTAACCTATGGCTACACCTTC.

This sequence joins TRBV27 and TRBJ1-5, with unresolved D. V was clipped by 7 bases and J by 4 bases, with 14 bases between them. Germline V gene lookup returns CDR1 MNHEY and CDR2 SMNVEV (reference sequence). The CDR3 totals 14 residues. CDR3 nucleotides: TGTGCCAGCAAGGATCGCAGCATTAATCAGCCCCAGCATTTT. Amino acids: CASKDRSINQPQHF.

This clone was recorded only once. The chain has TRBV5-1 and TRBJ2-5; the D is unclear. With 0 bases removed from V and 3 bases from J, the gap between germline ends came to 6 bases. The CDR3 sequence is 13 residues long. The V gene's germline CDR1 is SGHRS and CDR2 YFSETQ. The CDR3 protein is CASSLVREETQYF. DNA for the CDR3: TGCGCCAGCAGCTTGGTAAGGGAAGAGACCCAGTACTTC.

The chain employs TRBV7-2 and TRBJ1-1; possibly TRBD1 for D (5 bases). Germline CDR1 and CDR2: SGHTA and FQGNSA. Trimming left V 5 bases short and J 8 bases short, with 15 bases between. The CDR3 has 13 residues. CDR3 nucleotide sequence: TGTGCCAGCAGCCCTCCCCCGAGGACAGAAGCTTTCTTT. This encodes CASSPPPRTEAFF.

CDR3 residues: CASSLTAVTNEKLFF. CDR3 bases: TGTGCCAGCAGCTTAACGGCGGTTACTAATGAAAAACTGTTTTTT. The rearrangement links TRBV11-2 to TRBJ1-4; unclear D gene. The CDR3 contains 15 residues. Trimming took 2 bases from V and 2 from J, leaving 9 bases between them. Germline CDR1 SGHAT, CDR2 FQNNGV.

The rearrangement joins TRBV6-1 to TRBJ1-2; TRBD1 aligns across 9 bases. The CDR3 is 12 residues long. Germline V gives CDR1 MNHNS, CDR2 SASEGT. The V and J ends lost 7 bases and 11 bases, in that order; junction bases with no gene match: 8. As DNA, the CDR3 is TGTGCCAGCACGGGGACAGGGAAGGATTACACCTTC. This sequence encodes CASTGTGKDYTF.

The rearrangement links TRBV7-3 to TRBJ2-1, with 9 bases aligning to TRBD1. CDR3 length: 17 residues. Germline V gene sequence: CDR1 SGHTA, CDR2 FQGTGA. V shed 4 bases and J 6 bases; nucleotides not matched to a gene: 13. The CDR3: CASSSPGTGKGGNEQFF. DNA of the CDR3: TGTGCCAGCAGCTCCCCCGGGACAGGGAAAGGGGGCAATGAGCAGTTCTTC.

The chain uses TRBV18 and TRBJ2-1; 10 bases align to TRBD1. The V gene's germline CDR1 is KGHSH and CDR2 LQKENI. This CDR3 contains 15 residues. V shed 3 bases and J 3 bases; nucleotides not matched to a gene: 2. CDR3 region: CASSPRTGGYNEQFF. The CDR3 DNA reads as TGTGCCAGCTCACCTCGGACAGGGGGCTACAATGAGCAGTTCTTC.

This chain joins TRBV29-1 and TRBJ2-5; D uncertain. V lost 7 bases to trimming and J lost 5 bases, with 17 bases between them. CDR1 and CDR2 from the germline V gene are SQVTM and ANQGSEA. This CDR3 spans 13 amino acids. Here the CDR3 reads CSGNLTGRETQYF. CDR3 in DNA: TGCAGCGGCAACCTCACCGGGCGGGAGACCCAGTACTTC.

The V and J genes are TRBV25-1 and TRBJ2-7, with D possibly being TRBD1 (6 bases). The CDR3 consists of 14 residues. With 6 bases removed from V and 3 bases from J, the gap between germline ends came to 15 bases. Germline lookup yields CDR1 MGHDK and CDR2 SYGVNS. CDR3 residues: CASSQNRTVYEQYF. In DNA form, the CDR3 reads TGTGCCAGCAGCCAAAATCGGACAGTCTACGAGCAGTACTTC.